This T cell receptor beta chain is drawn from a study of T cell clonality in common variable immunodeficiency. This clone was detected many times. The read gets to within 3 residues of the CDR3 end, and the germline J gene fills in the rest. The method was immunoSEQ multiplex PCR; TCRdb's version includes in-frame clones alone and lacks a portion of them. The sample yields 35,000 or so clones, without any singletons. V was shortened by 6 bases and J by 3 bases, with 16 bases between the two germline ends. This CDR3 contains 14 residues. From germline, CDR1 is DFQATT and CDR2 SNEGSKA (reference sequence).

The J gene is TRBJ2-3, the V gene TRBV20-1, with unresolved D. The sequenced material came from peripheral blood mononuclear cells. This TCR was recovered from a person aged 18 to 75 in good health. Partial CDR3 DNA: TGCAGTGCACCTGAGGCGACTTTTACAGATACG. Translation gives CSAPEATFTDT. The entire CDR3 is CSAPEATFTDTQYF.